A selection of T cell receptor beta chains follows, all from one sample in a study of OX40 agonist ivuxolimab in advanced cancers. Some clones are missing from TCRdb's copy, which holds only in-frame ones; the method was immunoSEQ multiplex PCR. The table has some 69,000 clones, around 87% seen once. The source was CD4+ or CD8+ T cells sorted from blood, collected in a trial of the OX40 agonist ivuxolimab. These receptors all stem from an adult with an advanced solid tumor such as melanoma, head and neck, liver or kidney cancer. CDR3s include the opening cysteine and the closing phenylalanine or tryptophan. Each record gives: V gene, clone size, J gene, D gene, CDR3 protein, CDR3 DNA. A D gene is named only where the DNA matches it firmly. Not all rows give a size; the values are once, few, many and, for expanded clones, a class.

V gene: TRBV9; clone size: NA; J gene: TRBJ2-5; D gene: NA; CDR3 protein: CASSVGLGGREQYF; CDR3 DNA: TGTGCCAGCAGCGTAGGGTTAGGGGGTAGAGAGCAGTACTTC
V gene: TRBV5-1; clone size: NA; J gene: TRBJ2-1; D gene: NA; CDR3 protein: CASSLSGSYNEQFF; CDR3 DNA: TGCGCCAGCAGCTTGTCGGGGTCCTACAATGAGCAGTTCTTC
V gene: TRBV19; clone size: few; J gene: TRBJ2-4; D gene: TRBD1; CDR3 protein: CASSLWTGTGRTKNIQYF; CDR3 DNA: TGTGCCAGTAGCCTTTGGACGGGGACAGGGCGGACCAAAAACATTCAGTACTTC
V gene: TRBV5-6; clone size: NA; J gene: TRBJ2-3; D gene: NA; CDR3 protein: CASSRRGLGGTQYF; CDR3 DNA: TGTGCCAGCAGCCGGAGGGGACTTGGGGGTACGCAGTATTTT
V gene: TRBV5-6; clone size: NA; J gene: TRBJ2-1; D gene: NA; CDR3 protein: CASRGIGDRPYNEQFF; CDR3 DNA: TGTGCCAGCAGGGGTATAGGGGATAGGCCCTACAATGAGCAGTTCTTC
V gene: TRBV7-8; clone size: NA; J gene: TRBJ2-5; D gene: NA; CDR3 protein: CASSRTDRTQYF; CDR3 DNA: TGTGCCAGCAGCCGGACTGACAGGACCCAGTACTTC
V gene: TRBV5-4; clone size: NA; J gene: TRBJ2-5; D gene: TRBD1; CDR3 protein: CASSLGRDRGRETQYF; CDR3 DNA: TGTGCCAGCAGCTTGGGAAGGGACAGGGGGCGGGAGACCCAGTACTTC
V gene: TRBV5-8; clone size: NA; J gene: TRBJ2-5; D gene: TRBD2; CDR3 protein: CASSLKLAGQETQYF; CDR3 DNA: TGTGCCAGCAGCCTTAAACTAGCGGGGCAAGAGACCCAGTACTTC
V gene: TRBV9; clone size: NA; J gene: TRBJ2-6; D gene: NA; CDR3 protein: CASSPVNAGSSGANVLTF; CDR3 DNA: TGTGCCAGCAGCCCAGTGAACGCGGGGAGCTCTGGGGCCAACGTCCTGACTTTC
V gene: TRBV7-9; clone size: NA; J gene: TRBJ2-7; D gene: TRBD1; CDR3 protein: CASSVGTGMTDEQYF; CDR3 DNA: TGTGCCAGCAGCGTCGGGACAGGGATGACGGACGAGCAGTACTTC
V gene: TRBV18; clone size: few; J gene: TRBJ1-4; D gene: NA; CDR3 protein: CASSERSTNEKLFF; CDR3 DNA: TGTGCCAGCTCGGAAAGATCAACTAATGAAAAACTGTTTTTT
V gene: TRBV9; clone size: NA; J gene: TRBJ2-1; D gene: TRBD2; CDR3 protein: CASSVATGTSGSIEQFF; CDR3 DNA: TGTGCCAGCAGCGTAGCTACTGGGACTAGCGGGAGTATCGAGCAGTTCTTC
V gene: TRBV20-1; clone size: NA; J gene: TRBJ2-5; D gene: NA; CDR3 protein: CSVLPEETQYF; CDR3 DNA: TGCAGTGTTCTGCCGGAGGAGACCCAGTACTTC
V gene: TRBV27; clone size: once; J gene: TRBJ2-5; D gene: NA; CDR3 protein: CASSLRGWGSETQYF; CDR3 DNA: TGTGCCAGCAGTTTGAGGGGCTGGGGGTCAGAGACCCAGTACTTC
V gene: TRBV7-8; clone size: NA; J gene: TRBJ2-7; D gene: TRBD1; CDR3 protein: CASSFAGTGVGEQYF; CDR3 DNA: TGTGCCAGCAGCTTCGCCGGAACAGGGGTTGGCGAGCAGTACTTC
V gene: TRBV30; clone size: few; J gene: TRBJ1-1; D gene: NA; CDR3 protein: CAWSVSYPFF; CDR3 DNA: TGTGCCTGGAGTGTCTCATACCCGTTCTTT
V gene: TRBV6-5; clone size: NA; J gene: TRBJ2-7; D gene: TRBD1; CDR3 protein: CASRRRDRAYEQYF; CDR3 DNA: TGTGCCAGCAGGCGCCGGGACAGGGCTTACGAGCAGTACTTC
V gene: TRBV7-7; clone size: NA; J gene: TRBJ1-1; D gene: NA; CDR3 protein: CASSERLNTEAFF; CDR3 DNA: TGTGCTAGCAGCGAACGGTTGAACACTGAAGCTTTCTTT
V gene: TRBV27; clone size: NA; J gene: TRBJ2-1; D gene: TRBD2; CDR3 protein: CASSPLGTSGRGEQFF; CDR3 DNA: TGTGCCAGCAGTCCACTAGGGACTAGCGGGAGGGGGGAGCAGTTCTTC
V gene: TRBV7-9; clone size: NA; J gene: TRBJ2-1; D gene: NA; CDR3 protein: CASSSLVYEQFF; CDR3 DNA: TGTGCCAGCAGCTCCCTAGTGTATGAGCAGTTCTTC
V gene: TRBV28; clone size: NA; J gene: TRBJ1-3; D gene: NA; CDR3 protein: CASSLTGFTSGNTIYF; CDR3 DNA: TGTGCCAGCAGTTTAACAGGATTCACCTCTGGAAACACCATATATTTT
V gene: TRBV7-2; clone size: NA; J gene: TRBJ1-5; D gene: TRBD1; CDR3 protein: CASSMTGPNQPQHF; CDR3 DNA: TGTGCCAGCAGCATGACAGGGCCCAATCAGCCCCAGCATTTT
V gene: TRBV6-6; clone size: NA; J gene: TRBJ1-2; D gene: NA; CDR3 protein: CASSYSIWVGYTF; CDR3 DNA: TGTGCCAGCAGTTACTCGATATGGGTTGGCTACACCTTC
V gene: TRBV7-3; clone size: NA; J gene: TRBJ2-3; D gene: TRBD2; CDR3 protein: CASSMGLAGVLDTQYF; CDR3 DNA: TGTGCCAGCAGCATGGGACTAGCGGGAGTGTTGGATACGCAGTATTTT